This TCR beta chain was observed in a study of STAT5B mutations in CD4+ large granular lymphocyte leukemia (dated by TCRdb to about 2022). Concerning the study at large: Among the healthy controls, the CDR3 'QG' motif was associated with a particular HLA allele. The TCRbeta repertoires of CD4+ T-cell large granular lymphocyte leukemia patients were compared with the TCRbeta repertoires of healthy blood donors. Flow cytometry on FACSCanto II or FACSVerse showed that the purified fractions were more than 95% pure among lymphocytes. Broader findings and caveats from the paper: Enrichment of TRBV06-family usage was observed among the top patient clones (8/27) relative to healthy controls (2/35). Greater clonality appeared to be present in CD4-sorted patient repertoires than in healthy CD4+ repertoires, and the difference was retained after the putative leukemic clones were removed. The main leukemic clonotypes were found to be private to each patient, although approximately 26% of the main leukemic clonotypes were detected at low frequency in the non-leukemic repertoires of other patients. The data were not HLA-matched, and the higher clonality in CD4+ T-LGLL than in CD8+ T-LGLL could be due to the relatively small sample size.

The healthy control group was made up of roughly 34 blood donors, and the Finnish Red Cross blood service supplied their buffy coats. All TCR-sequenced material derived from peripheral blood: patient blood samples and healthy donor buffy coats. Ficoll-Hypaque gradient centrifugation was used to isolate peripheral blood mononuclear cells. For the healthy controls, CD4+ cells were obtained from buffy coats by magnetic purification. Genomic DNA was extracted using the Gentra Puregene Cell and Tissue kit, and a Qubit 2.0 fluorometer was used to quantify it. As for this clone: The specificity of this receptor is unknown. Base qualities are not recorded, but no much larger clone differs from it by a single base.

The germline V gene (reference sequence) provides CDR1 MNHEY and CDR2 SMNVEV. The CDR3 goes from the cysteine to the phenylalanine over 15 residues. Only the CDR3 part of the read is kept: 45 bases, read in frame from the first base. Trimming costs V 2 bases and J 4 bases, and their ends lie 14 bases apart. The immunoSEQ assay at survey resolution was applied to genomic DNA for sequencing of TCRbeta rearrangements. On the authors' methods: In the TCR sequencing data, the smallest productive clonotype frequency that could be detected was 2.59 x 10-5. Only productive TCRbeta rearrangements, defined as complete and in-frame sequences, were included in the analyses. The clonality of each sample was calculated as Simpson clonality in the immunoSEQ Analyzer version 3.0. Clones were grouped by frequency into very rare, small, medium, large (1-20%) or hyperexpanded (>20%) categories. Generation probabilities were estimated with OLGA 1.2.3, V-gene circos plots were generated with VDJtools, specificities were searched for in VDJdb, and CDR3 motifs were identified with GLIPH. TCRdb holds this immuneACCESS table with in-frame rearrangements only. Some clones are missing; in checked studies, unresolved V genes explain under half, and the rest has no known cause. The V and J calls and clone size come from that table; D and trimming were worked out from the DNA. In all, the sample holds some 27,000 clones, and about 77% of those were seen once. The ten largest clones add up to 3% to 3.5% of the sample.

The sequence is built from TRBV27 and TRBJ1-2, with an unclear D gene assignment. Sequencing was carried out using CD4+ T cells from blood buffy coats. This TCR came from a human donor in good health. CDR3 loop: CASSLNRLAAYGYTF. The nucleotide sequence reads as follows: TGTGCCAGCAGTTTAAACCGTTTGGCAGCCTATGGCTACACCTTC.